The source of this T cell receptor (beta chain) is a study of a mutant IDH1 vaccine in newly diagnosed glioma (dated by TCRdb to the early 2020s). Broadly, across the study: Across visits V03 through V10, patients got a total of eight vaccinations, given in weeks 1, 3, 5, 7, 11, 15, 19 and 23. Vaccination was initiated 4-6 weeks after radiotherapy alone, or concurrently with temozolomide cycles in the chemotherapy-containing groups. Of the 25 to 35 patients who were treated, about 60% were male and around 40% were female, and the mean age was roughly 40 years. Prior to enrollment, standard therapy consisting of radiotherapy alone, temozolomide alone, or radiochemotherapy with temozolomide had been administered to patients, with the combination being received by most patients. Peripheral blood samples were drawn at six visits, namely V03 (baseline), V05, V07, V10, V12 and V13. Longitudinal TCRB deep sequencing was done for 20 to 25 treated patients, wherever samples were available for exploratory analyses. Overall results and qualifications from the work: No apparent relationship was observed between pseudoprogression and alterations in the top peripheral T cell clonotypes detected by TCRB sequencing. Vaccine-induced immune responses across multiple MHC alleles were detected in over 85% of patients. The authors noted that analyses of patient blood samples could not be reproduced because of sample limitations. Availability determined which PBMC samples were chosen for TCRB deep sequencing.

In light of the paper, this sample's time point label describes: week 23, last vaccination. Each vaccine dose was 300 ug of a 20-mer mutant IDH1 peptide in Montanide, given subcutaneously with topical imiquimod. All donors had newly diagnosed IDH1-mutant astrocytomas of WHO grade 3 or 4 that showed loss of nuclear ATRX. The samples were drawn from NOA16, a multicentre, single-arm, open-label phase I trial in Germany that tested a mutant IDH1 peptide vaccine in humans for the first time. Genomic DNA for TCRB sequencing was extracted from EDTA blood using the DNeasy Blood and Tissue Kit. According to the germline V gene, CDR1 reads SGHAT and CDR2 reads FQNNGV. V is pared back by 4 bases and J by 1 base, with 13 bases lying between the germline termini. The CDR3, cysteine through phenylalanine, is 16 amino acids long. The CDR3 DNA has 48 bases and is translated from base 1. The library was obtained by the immunoSEQ multiplex PCR assay. The hsTCRB Kit was used according to the manufacturer's protocol to amplify rearranged TCR beta chain sequences. An Illumina MiSeq was used to sequence the TCRB libraries. In the authors' own workflow: The proprietary platform of the kit vendor was used for demultiplexing, trimming and gene mapping. TCRdb stores this immuneACCESS table with in-frame sequences only. Part of the clones is absent; in the studies checked, under half of the shortfall reflects unresolved V genes, and no reason is known for the rest. The DNA gave D and trimming, while V, J and clone size come from that table. This sample is represented by roughly 74,000 clones; more than 70% of them were singletons. Around 0.73% of the sample goes to the ten largest clones.

This clone came up many times. This receptor's antigen is unknown. No much larger clone is present one base from it, and per-base qualities are unavailable. Sample: PBMCs, taken from a glioma patient whose treatment included an IDH1 peptide vaccine. This clonotype was sampled from a woman aged 50 to 65 with glioma. The rearrangement combines TRBV11-2 with TRBJ1-4; the best D guess is TRBD1, with 6 bases matching. CDR3 reads: CASSWLRGRTNEKLFF. The DNA reads TGTGCCAGCAGCTGGCTCAGGGGAAGAACTAATGAAAAACTGTTTTTT.